This TCR beta chain was recovered during a study of OX40 agonist ivuxolimab in advanced cancers. Some background on the complete study: Ivuxolimab was an agonistic, fully human IgG2 monoclonal antibody directed against OX40 (CD134), a costimulatory receptor. Intravenous ivuxolimab was administered to patients every 2 weeks at six dose levels: 0.01, 0.1, 0.3, 1.5, 3 and 10 mg/kg. Of the roughly 52 dose-escalation patients, hepatocellular carcinoma was present in 19, melanoma in around 15, renal cell carcinoma in 9 and head and neck cancer in 9. A male proportion of almost 85% and a mean age of about 60 years, ranging from 23 to 79, were recorded for the dose-escalation cohort. Prior anti-PD-1, anti-PD-L1 or anti-CTLA-4 therapy was permitted, and less than 45% of dose-escalation patients had received checkpoint inhibitors. Partial responses were achieved by three dose-escalation patients, of whom one had hepatocellular carcinoma and two had cutaneous melanoma. The purpose of peripheral TCRbeta sequencing was to test whether ivuxolimab changed TCR sequence diversity and led to clonal T-cell expansion. The paper describes the monotherapy dose-escalation part (N of about 52 patients) of the phase I trial of ivuxolimab. Here is what the overall study found, with its caveats: Low levels of normalized T-cell clonal expansion were also seen in some patients who did not respond. At doses of 0.1 to 3.0 mg/kg, clonal expansion of both CD4+ and CD8+ T cells in blood was seen between baseline and week 6. Which antigens the clonally expanded peripheral T cells were specific for was not determined. After ivuxolimab, expanded clones were on average more numerous among CD8+ T cells than among CD4+ T cells. In the 0.1-3.0 mg/kg groups, partial responders were among the patients with the lowest normalized peripheral clonal expansion, particularly in CD8+ T cells.

V lost 3 bases and J lost 6 bases, and the count of bases not matched to a germline gene is 15. For CDR1 and CDR2, the germline V gene (reference sequence) lists SGHKS and YYEKEE. The CDR3 goes from the cysteine to the phenylalanine over 16 residues. Kept here is only the CDR3 DNA, which spans 48 bases and is read in frame from base 1. Genomic DNA was isolated from the sorted cells so that the TCRbeta CDR3 region could be sequenced. TCRbeta CDR3 regions were sequenced using the immunoSEQ Assay. The clones in this table, taken by TCRdb from immuneACCESS, are in-frame only. Not every clone is retained; where verified, under half of the shortfall comes from an unresolved V gene, and the cause of the rest is unknown. A total of tens of thousands of clones appear in this sample, 80% to 90% of them only once. The top ten hold 2.6% of the sample. On this clone: Its antigen remains unidentified. No clone much larger than this one lies a single base away; base qualities are absent.

Patients with a history of autoimmune disease or receiving systemic immunosuppression were excluded from the trial. Peripheral blood for TCR sequencing was collected from all dose cohorts at baseline, on cycle 4 day 1, and on cycle 7 day 1. Samples were obtained from an open-label, multicenter, first-in-human phase I dose-escalation trial of ivuxolimab. Adults with locally advanced or metastatic melanoma, renal cell, hepatocellular, or head and neck squamous cell carcinoma were enrolled in the trial. Before TCR sequencing, CD4+ T cells and CD8+ T cells were sorted from peripheral blood as separate populations.

The source of this sequence is an adult with an advanced solid tumor such as melanoma, head and neck, liver or kidney cancer. This sequence uses TRBV5-5 and TRBJ2-7, with 7 bases aligning to TRBD1. Specimen: CD4+ or CD8+ T cells sorted from blood, collected in a trial of the OX40 agonist ivuxolimab. The sequenced DNA is TGTGCCAGCAGCTCCCTAAGACAGGGTTGGTTAAGCGAGCAGTACTTC. This translates into CASSSLRQGWLSEQYF.